Each of the 23 T cell receptor beta chains below was sequenced from the same sample in a study of monozygotic twins with cystic fibrosis (dated by TCRdb to 2020 to 2022). Libraries were built with the immunoSEQ multiplex PCR assay. In TCRdb, the immuneACCESS table is reduced to in-frame sequences with V and J assigned. These tables do not hold every clone; where another copy was compared, an unresolved V gene accounts for under half, and the others remain unexplained. The sample profile shows 5,000 or so clones; around 96% of them were found once. The ten largest clones capture about 2.9% of the sample. Input material: blood. The receptors stem from a boy aged 2-15 years with cystic fibrosis.

The V gene is TRBV7-3, the J gene TRBJ1-1; no firm D call. Germline V gene sequence: CDR1 SGHTA, CDR2 FQGTGA. The germline V and J ends were trimmed by 4 bases and 1 base, with 7 bases remaining between them. This CDR3 comprises 13 residues. CDR3 in amino acids: CASSSTPNTEAFF. The CDR3 region has the DNA TGTGCCAGCAGCTCGACACCGAACACTGAAGCTTTCTTT. Drawing the rest from reference TRBV7-3 and TRBJ1-1, the complete variable domain is GAGVSQTPSNKVTEKGKYVELRCDPISGHTALYWYRQSLGQGPEFLIYFQGTGAADDSGLPNDRFFAVRPEGSVSTLKIQRTERGDSAVYLCASSSTPNTEAFFGQGTRLTVV.

The V and J genes are TRBV7-8 and TRBJ1-4, with a weak D call TRBD1 (6 bases). The germline gives CDR1 SGHVS, CDR2 FQNEAQ. V gave up 5 bases and J gave up 7 bases, with 17 bases separating them. The CDR3 sequence is 15 residues long. CDR3 sequence (DNA): TGTGCCAGCAGCAATATGGGAGGGGGGAGTGAAAAACTGTTTTTT. Its translation: CASSNMGGGSEKLFF. Looking up the rest from reference TRBV7-8 and TRBJ1-4 gives the full variable domain: GAGVSQSPRYKVAKRGQDVALRCDPISGHVSLFWYQQALGQGPEFLTYFQNEAQLDKSGLPSDRFFAERPEGSVSTLKIQRTQQEDSAVYLCASSNMGGGSEKLFFGSGTQLSVL.

V and J are TRBV6-1 and TRBJ1-1; possibly TRBD1 for D (6 bases). The germline gives CDR1 MNHNS, CDR2 SASEGT. This CDR3 has 13 residues. V lost 6 bases, J lost 3 bases, and 11 bases lay in between. For the CDR3, the DNA is TGTGCCAGCAGAAGGGAGGGGGACACTGAAGCTTTCTTT. Its protein product is CASRREGDTEAFF.

The rearrangement uses TRBV7-9 and TRBJ2-7; the D gene is possibly TRBD1 (6 bases). Trimming stripped 4 bases from V and 2 bases from J, with 15 bases between. The V gene's germline CDR1 is SEHNR and CDR2 FQNEAQ (reference sequence). The CDR3 covers 15 residues. CDR3 DNA: TGTGCCAGCAGCTCTACCCGAACAGGGCCCTACGAGCAGTACTTC. Protein sequence: CASSSTRTGPYEQYF.

J is TRBJ2-6 and V is TRBV4-2; 7 bases align to TRBD1. This CDR3 has 18 residues. Unmatched junction bases numbered 11, after V lost 4 bases and J lost 2 bases. The V gene's germline CDR1 is LGHNA and CDR2 YNFKEQ. CDR3 DNA sequence: TGTGCCAGCAGCCGGACAGGCCGGCCCTTTACTGGGGCCAACGTCCTGACTTTC. Translated, it gives CASSRTGRPFTGANVLTF.

V and J are TRBV5-4 and TRBJ2-3; 10 bases are a match to TRBD2. The CDR3 runs 16 residues. The J segment lost 0 bases and the V segment lost 3 bases, leaving 4 bases of the junction unmatched. CDR1 SGHNT and CDR2 YYREEE come from the germline V gene (reference sequence). DNA for the CDR3: TGTGCCAGCAGCTCCGAACTAGCGGGGAGCACAGATACGCAGTATTTT. This gives the protein CASSSELAGSTDTQYF.

This clone was recorded only once. The chain employs TRBV15 and TRBJ2-5; TRBD2 agrees at 10 bases. J gave up 1 base and V 0 bases, and 2 bases lay outside the gene matches. Per germline, CDR1 LNHNV and CDR2 YYDKDF (reference sequence). The CDR3 sequence is 16 residues long. CDR3 region: CATSRESGGVQETQYF. CDR3 in DNA: TGTGCCACCAGCAGAGAAAGCGGGGGGGTCCAAGAGACCCAGTACTTC. Together with reference TRBV15 and TRBJ2-5, the CDR3 gives the full variable domain: DAMVIQNPRYQVTQFGKPVTLSCSQTLNHNVMYWYQQKSSQAPKLLFHYYDKDFNNEADTPDNFQSRRPNTSFCFLDIRSPGLGDTAMYLCATSRESGGVQETQYFGPGTRLLVL.

The gene calls are TRBV7-2 and TRBJ1-5; TRBD1 matches 7 bases. CDR1 is SGHTA, CDR2 FQGNSA, per germline. Trimming at V came to 0 bases and at J to 2 bases, leaving 16 bases not matched to a gene. The CDR3 extends over 20 amino acids. The CDR3 protein is CASSLARRRQGLRGNQPQHF. CDR3 in DNA: TGTGCCAGCAGCTTAGCGAGGCGGAGACAGGGCCTCAGGGGCAATCAGCCCCAGCATTTT.

This chain connects TRBV29-1 to TRBJ2-3; D tentatively fits TRBD1 or TRBD2 (5 bases each). The germline V and J ends were trimmed by 6 bases and 0 bases, with 13 bases remaining between them. Germline CDR1 and CDR2: SQVTM and ANQGSEA. There are 14 residues in the CDR3. CDR3 region: CSVGTASSTDTQYF. CDR3 coding DNA: TGCAGCGTCGGGACGGCCTCTAGCACAGATACGCAGTATTTT.

The V and J genes are TRBV7-3 and TRBJ2-5, with D tentatively TRBD2 (6 bases). The V gene's germline CDR1 is SGHTA and CDR2 FQGTGA. This CDR3 region has 13 residues. V was trimmed by 5 bases and J by 3 bases, leaving 10 bases between them. The CDR3 DNA sequence: TGTGCCAGCAGCACGACTAGGGAAGAGACCCAGTACTTC. It is translated as CASSTTREETQYF.

The V gene is TRBV23-1, the J gene TRBJ2-7, with D maybe TRBD1 (6 bases). TRBV23-1 is annotated as an ORF whose role is uncertain. The CDR3 is 14 amino acids. V lost 2 bases, J lost 9 bases, and 17 bases lay in between. This chain's CDR3 is CASSQRDRSYRQYV. CDR3 nucleotides: TGCGCCAGCAGTCAACGAGACAGGTCCTATCGGCAGTACGTC.

The J gene is TRBJ1-2, the V gene TRBV14; weak D call: TRBD1 (5 bases). Trimming removed 10 bases at V and 8 bases at J, with 17 bases between. CDR1 SGHDN and CDR2 FVKESK come from the germline V gene. CDR3 size: 12 residues. The CDR3 sequence: CATPCRAGGYTF. The CDR3 DNA is TGTGCCACCCCGTGCAGGGCAGGCGGCTACACCTTC.

The chain carries TRBV7-2 and TRBJ1-6, with D possibly matching TRBD1 (5 bases). Germline CDR1 reads SGHTA; CDR2 reads FQGNSA. This CDR3 has 14 amino acids. V dropped 3 bases and J dropped 11 bases, with 14 bases sitting between them. The CDR3: CASSLGLRSTPLHF. CDR3 nucleotide sequence: TGTGCCAGCAGCTTGGGACTCCGCTCGACACCCCTCCACTTT.

The chain carries TRBV29-1 and TRBJ2-5; TRBD2 matches 11 bases. Gene TRBJ2-7 matches the end of the DNA better, so the J call may be wrong. Germline assignment: CDR1 SQVTM and CDR2 ANQGSEA. The CDR3 runs 14 residues. The CDR3 coding sequence is TGCAGCGTTGAGCTAGCGGGGGGTAGGTACGAGCAGTACTTC. Translating gives CSVELAGGRYEQYF.

This clone has just one count. One junction end does not reproduce the germline sequence, and a read error may be involved. The chain couples TRBV11-2 to TRBJ2-7; no definite D call. The CDR3 is 14 residues long. Germline loops: CDR1 SGHAT, CDR2 FQNNGV. DNA of the CDR3: TGTGCCAGTAGCTTAGGGTTCAGCTCCTACGAGCAGTACTTC. This encodes CASSLGFSSYEQYF.

The rearrangement links TRBV6-5 to TRBJ2-1; D is undetermined. Trimming removed 4 bases from V and 0 bases from J, with 13 bases in between. Germline V gene data show CDR1 as MNHEY and CDR2 as SVGAGI. The CDR3 has 16 amino acids. DNA for the CDR3: TGTGCCAGCAGTTGGCGGACCCCCAGCTCCTACAATGAGCAGTTCTTC. Translating it yields CASSWRTPSSYNEQFF.

This clone was recorded only once. Germline is not matched at one junction end, which may reflect a read error. The chain couples TRBV4-2 to TRBJ2-1; no clear D. In germline, CDR1 is LGHNA, CDR2 YNFKEQ. This CDR3 is 12 amino acids long. CDR3 amino acids: CASSQEKSGPIF. Written as DNA, the CDR3 is TGTGCCAGCAGCCAAGAAAAATCCGGGCCGATCTTC.

The rearrangement joins TRBV11-2 to TRBJ1-4; D perhaps matches TRBD1 (6 bases). V lost 4 bases and J 10 bases, leaving 19 bases between the germline ends. The germline V gene has CDR1 SGHAT and CDR2 FQNNGV. There are 15 residues in the CDR3. CDR3 DNA: TGTGCCAGCAGCTCGAGCTCGGGGGGCGAGAGAAAACTGTTTTTT. Translating it yields CASSSSSGGERKLFF.

The genes are TRBV6-5 and TRBJ2-1, with D possibly being TRBD2 (5 bases). V was trimmed by 2 bases and J by 2 bases, leaving 10 bases between them. The CDR3 length is 15 residues. Germline CDR1 is MNHEY and CDR2 is SVGAGI. CDR3 nucleotides: TGTGCCAGCAGTTACGCAATCGGGACCTACAATGAGCAGTTCTTC. Amino acid sequence: CASSYAIGTYNEQFF.

The chain employs TRBV11-3 and TRBJ2-7; the D gene is possibly TRBD1 (6 bases). The V end lost 4 bases, the J end lost 3 bases, and 16 bases lay between the germline ends. This CDR3 region has 15 residues. CDR1 is SGHNT, CDR2 YENEEA, per germline. The CDR3 DNA reads as TGTGCCAGCAGCTCTGGTGGCAGGGGAAGCTACGAGCAGTACTTC. Translating it yields CASSSGGRGSYEQYF.

This clone was seen a single time. The chain links TRBV2 to TRBJ1-6; maybe TRBD1 (6 bases). This CDR3 is 16 amino acids long. The germline CDR1 and CDR2 sequences are SNHLY and FYNNEI. V was clipped by 2 bases and J by 7 bases, with 15 bases between them. CDR3 amino acids: CASSERQVFENSPLHF. The CDR3 DNA follows: TGTGCCAGCAGTGAAAGACAGGTCTTTGAAAATTCACCCCTCCACTTT.

The rearrangement links TRBV27 to TRBJ2-1, with TRBD2 identical over 7 bases. The CDR3 runs to 16 residues. CDR1 is MNHEY, CDR2 SMNVEV, per germline (reference sequence). J gave up 7 bases and V 6 bases, and 15 bases lay outside the gene matches. The CDR3 nucleotides are TGTGCCAGCAGCCCCATTCCGCGGGGACTACCTAATGAGCAGTTCTTC. Residues: CASSPIPRGLPNEQFF.

The genes are TRBV9 and TRBJ1-2; D not resolved. From germline, CDR1 is SGDLS and CDR2 YYNGEE. Trimming cost V 0 bases and J 4 bases, with 13 bases left between them. The CDR3 sequence is 15 residues long. CDR3 protein: CASSVGSAGVYGYTF. Written as DNA, the CDR3 is TGTGCCAGCAGCGTAGGGTCAGCGGGAGTCTATGGCTACACCTTC.